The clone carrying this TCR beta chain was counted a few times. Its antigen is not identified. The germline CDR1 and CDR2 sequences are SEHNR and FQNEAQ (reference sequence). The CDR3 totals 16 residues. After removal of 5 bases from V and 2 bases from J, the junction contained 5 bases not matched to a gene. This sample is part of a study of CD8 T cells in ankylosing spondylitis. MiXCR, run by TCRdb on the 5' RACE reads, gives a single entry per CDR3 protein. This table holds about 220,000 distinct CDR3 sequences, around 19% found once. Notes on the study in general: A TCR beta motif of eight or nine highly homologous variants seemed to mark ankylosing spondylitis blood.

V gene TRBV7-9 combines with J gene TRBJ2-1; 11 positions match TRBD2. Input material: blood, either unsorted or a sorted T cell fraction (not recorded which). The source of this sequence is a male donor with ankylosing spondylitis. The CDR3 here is CASSVGTSGTYNEQFF. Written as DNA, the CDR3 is TGTGCCAGCAGCGTTGGGACTAGCGGTACCTACAATGAGCAGTTCTTC. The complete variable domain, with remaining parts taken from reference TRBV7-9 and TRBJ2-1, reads DTGVSQNPRHKITKRGQNVTFRCDPISEHNRLYWYRQTLGQGPEFLTYFQNEAQLEKSRLLSDRFSAERPKGSFSTLEIQRTEQGDSAMYLCASSVGTSGTYNEQFFGPGTRLTVL.